One and the same sample provided the 9 T cell receptor beta chains below, sequenced in a study of tumor-infiltrating lymphocytes in primary liver carcinoma (dated by TCRdb to 2016 to 2017). The sample was run on an Illumina HiSeq 2500. Using a constant-region primer and ProtoScript II reverse transcriptase, TCRbeta-specific cDNA was reverse-transcribed from 500 ng total RNA. The TCRbeta libraries were prepared through three rounds of nested multiplex PCR following a slightly modified ARM-PCR procedure. The first two PCR rounds used multiplex TRBV1-TRBV30 forward primers with a Cbeta reverse primer, each for approximately 11 cycles. TCRdb trimmed the raw reads at Q25, called clones with MiXCR and kept productive beta chains. Rows with one shared CDR3 protein collapse into an entry with the most common genes and DNA. The sample data list approximately 300,000 distinct CDR3 sequences, and 55% to 65% of these were observed just once. The top ten constitute roughly 9% of the sample.

TRIzol reagent was used to extract blood RNA from unsorted whole blood, while the DNeasy Blood & Tissue kit provided the germline DNA. Sequences were obtained from peripheral blood. The receptor set was obtained from a man aged 35 to 55 with primary liver carcinoma and hepatitis B virus infection.

In the case of this clonotype: This may be a read error: a much more frequent sequence differs by one nucleotide. This chain joins TRBV5-5 and TRBJ1-1; a weak D match, TRBD1 (5 bases). Looked up from germline, CDR1 is SGHKS and CDR2 is YYEKEE (reference sequence). The CDR3 contains 15 residues. CDR3 protein: CVSSPLVRADTEAFF. For the CDR3, the DNA is TGTGTCAGCAGCCCCCTCGTCAGGGCGGACACTGAAGCTTTCTTT. The full variable domain, its missing parts supplied by reference TRBV5-5 and TRBJ1-1, is DAGVTQSPTHLIKTRGQQVTLRCSPISGHKSVSWYQQVLGQGPQFIFQYYEKEERGRGNFPDRFSARQFPNYSSELNVNALLLGDSALYLCVSSPLVRADTEAFFGQGTRLTVV.

On this clonotype: Sequence at one end of the junction differs from germline and may be a read error. V gene TRBV6-2 or TRBV6-3 combines with J gene TRBJ2-7; 10 bases align to TRBD1. The CDR3 contains 16 residues. Germline lookup yields CDR1 MNHEY and CDR2 SVGEGT. The DNA of the CDR3 is TGTGCCAGCAGTGACTCGAGGGACAGGGGCGCCTACGAGCAGTACTTC. It codes for CASSDSRDRGAYEQYF.

Turning to this clonotype: One junction end disagrees with the germline gene, perhaps due to a read error. V and J are TRBV11-2 and TRBJ2-7, with D unclear. CDR1 and CDR2 from the germline V gene are SGHAT and FQNNGV. This CDR3 has 13 residues. The CDR3 reads CGSDQAYSYEQYF. CDR3 bases: TGTGGCAGCGACCAGGCTTACTCCTACGAGCAGTACTTC.

Remarks on this clonotype: This may be a read error: a much more frequent sequence differs by one nucleotide. The chain uses TRBV7-8 and TRBJ2-5, with 11 positions matching TRBD1. The CDR3 contains 14 residues. CDR1 SGHVS and CDR2 FQNEAQ come from the germline V gene. CDR3 nucleotide sequence: TGTGCCAGCAGCAGGGACAGGGGGATTGAGACCCAGTGCTTC. Amino acid sequence: CASSRDRGIETQCF.

This clonotype occurred many times. The genes are TRBV29-1 and TRBJ1-1; D gene uncertain. V was trimmed by 5 bases and J by 4 bases, leaving 14 bases between them. Germline lookup yields CDR1 SQVTM and CDR2 ANQGSEA. This CDR3 region has 13 residues. The CDR3 DNA reads as TGCAGCGTTAAAGGGATCGGAGGCACTGAAGCTTTCTTT. This sequence encodes CSVKGIGGTEAFF. Together with reference TRBV29-1 and TRBJ1-1, the CDR3 gives the full variable domain: SAVISQKPSRDICQRGTSLTIQCQVDSQVTMMFWYRQQPGQSLTLIATANQGSEATYESGFVIDKFPISRPNLTFSTLTVSNMSPEDSSIYLCSVKGIGGTEAFFGQGTRLTVV.

This rearrangement joins TRBV7-2 to TRBJ2-7; D ambiguous. CDR1 is SGHTA, CDR2 FQGNSA, per germline. V was cut by 1 base and J by 6 bases, with 10 bases left in between. This CDR3 is built from 13 residues. In DNA, the CDR3 is TGTGCCAGCAGCTTAGGATCGTCGAGCGAGCAGTACTTC. Protein: CASSLGSSSEQYF.

As regards this clonotype: A much bigger clone sits one base away, suggesting this may be a read error. The genes are TRBV5-4 and TRBJ2-6; no firm D call. V was pared by 2 bases and J by 0 bases, with 9 bases between. Germline values: CDR1 SGHNT, CDR2 YYREEE (reference sequence). This CDR3 spans 16 amino acids. This CDR3 is CASSLTISSGANVLTF. CDR3 coding DNA: TGTGCCAGCAGCTTAACAATTAGCTCTGGGGCCAACGTCCTGACTTTC. Variable domain in full (rest from reference TRBV5-4 and TRBJ2-6): ETGVTQSPTHLIKTRGQQVTLRCSSQSGHNTVSWYQQALGQGPQFIFQYYREEENGRGNFPPRFSGLQFPNYSSELNVNALELDDSALYLCASSLTISSGANVLTFGAGSRLTVL.

Notes on this clonotype: A read error may explain this, as a much larger clone is one base away. The chain is built from TRBV12-3 or TRBV12-4 and TRBJ2-2; D is uncertain. Trimming removed 5 bases from V and 4 bases from J, with 17 bases in between. The CDR3 sequence is 16 residues long. The CDR3 coding sequence is TGTGCCAGCAGTGAGCCGGTGCGTGATAGCACCGGGGAGCTGTTTTTT. Translated, it gives CASSEPVRDSTGELFF.

Remarks on this clonotype: A clone one base away is much larger, so this may be a read error. This chain uses TRBV28 with TRBJ1-1, with D uncertain. The CDR3 consists of 14 residues. Looked up from germline, CDR1 is MDHEN and CDR2 is SYDVKM. In nucleotides, the CDR3 is TGTGTCAGCAGACTCTCGAAAGCGACGACTGAAGCTTTCTTT. This codes for CVSRLSKATTEAFF.